This T cell receptor (beta chain) appears in the sequencing data of a study of blood T cell repertoires in COVID-19. Study information: Italy, Spain and the United States were the sources of the convalescent and acute COVID-19 samples.

In the source study's methods: Estimates of nucleated cell counts were drawn from the amplification of reference gene primers. Libraries were prepared by immunoSEQ multiplex PCR; TCRdb keeps only in-frame clonotypes and omits some of them. D and trimming were read from the DNA, whereas the V and J calls and clone size are those reported in that table. This table has about 76,000 clones, around 90% appearing once. This clone has just a few counts. This sequence originates from a human donor in a cohort sampled during active COVID-19. The sample comprised peripheral blood.

Here the CDR3 DNA reads TGTGCCAGCAGTCCCGACACGTACACCGGGGAGCTGTTTTTT. Encoded protein: CASSPDTYTGELFF. V gene TRBV6-2 or TRBV6-3 combines with J gene TRBJ2-2; D remains unclear. Germline V gene sequence: CDR1 MNHEY, CDR2 SVGEGT. Trimming pared 5 bases from V and 3 bases from J, leaving 10 bases between. This CDR3 has 14 residues.